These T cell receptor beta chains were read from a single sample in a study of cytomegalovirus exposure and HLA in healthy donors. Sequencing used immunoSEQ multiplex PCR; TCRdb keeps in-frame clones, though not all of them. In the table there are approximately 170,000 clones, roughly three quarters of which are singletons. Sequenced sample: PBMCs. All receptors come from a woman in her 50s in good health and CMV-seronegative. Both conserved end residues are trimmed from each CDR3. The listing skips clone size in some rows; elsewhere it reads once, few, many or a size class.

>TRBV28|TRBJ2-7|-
ATTEVPSYEQY
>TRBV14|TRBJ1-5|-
ASSSGGANQPQH
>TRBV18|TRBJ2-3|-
ASSPQRTTDTQY
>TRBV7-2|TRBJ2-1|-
ASSSGLGHNEQF
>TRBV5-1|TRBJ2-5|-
ASSPRGGLGETQY
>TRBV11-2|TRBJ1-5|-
ASSLGGWNQPQH
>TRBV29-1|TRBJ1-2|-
SVGRGQGARYGGYT
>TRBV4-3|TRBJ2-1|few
ASSQDRLADEQF
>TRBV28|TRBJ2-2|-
ASSLWMRNTGELF
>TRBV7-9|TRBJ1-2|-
ASSSSWGGRTGYT
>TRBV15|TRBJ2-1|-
ATSRDNPSREGYEQF
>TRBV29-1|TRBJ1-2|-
SVVWRTAGGYT